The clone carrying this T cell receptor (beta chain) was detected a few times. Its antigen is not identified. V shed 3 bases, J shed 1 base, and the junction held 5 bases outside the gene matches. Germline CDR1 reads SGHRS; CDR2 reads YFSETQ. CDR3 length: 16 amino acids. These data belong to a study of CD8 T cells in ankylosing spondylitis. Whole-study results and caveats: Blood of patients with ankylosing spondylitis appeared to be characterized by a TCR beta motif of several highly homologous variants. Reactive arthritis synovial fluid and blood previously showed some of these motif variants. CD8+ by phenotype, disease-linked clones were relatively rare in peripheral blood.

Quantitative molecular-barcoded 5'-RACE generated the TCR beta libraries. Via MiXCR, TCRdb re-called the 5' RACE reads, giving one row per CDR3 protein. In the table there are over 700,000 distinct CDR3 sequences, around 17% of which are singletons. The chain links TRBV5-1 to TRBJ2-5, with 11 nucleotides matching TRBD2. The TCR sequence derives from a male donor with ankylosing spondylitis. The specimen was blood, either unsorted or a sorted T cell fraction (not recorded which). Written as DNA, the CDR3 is TGCGCCAGCAGCTCCACTAGCGGGGGCATCCAAGAGACCCAGTACTTC. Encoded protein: CASSSTSGGIQETQYF.